The rows below give T cell receptor beta chains drawn from one sample of a study of blood T cells in healthy people across ages. TCRdb recomputed calls from the 5' RACE reads with MiXCR, one row per CDR3 protein. Of under 800,000 distinct CDR3 sequences listed, around 21% are singletons. The material sequenced was blood. The receptor source for this set is a man in his 70s in good health. Each CDR3 is given with its conserved first and last residue. The D gene is left open where the match is weak. Size tells how often a clone was seen (once, few, many) or the class of an expanded clone, and some rows leave it out.

TRBV20-1	TRBJ2-1	TRBD2	once	16	CSARDGGTSGRGEQFF	TGCAGTGCTAGAGATGGGGGGACTAGCGGGAGAGGTGAGCAGTTCTTC
TRBV27	TRBJ2-7	-	-	14	CASSLGQEFGEQYF	TGTGCCAGCAGTTTAGGGCAGGAGTTTGGCGAGCAGTACTTC
TRBV29-1	TRBJ2-3	TRBD2	few	17	CSVAGWDSGSRQDTQYF	TGCAGCGTTGCCGGTTGGGATAGCGGGAGCCGCCAGGATACGCAGTATTTT
TRBV12-3/TRBV12-4	TRBJ2-7	TRBD1	-	14	CASSPTGGAYEQYF	TGTGCCAGCAGCCCGACAGGGGGCGCGTACGAGCAGTACTTC
TRBV7-2	TRBJ2-2	-	few	17	CASSLAGQGGNAGELFF	TGTGCCAGCAGCTTAGCCGGGCAGGGTGGCAACGCCGGGGAGCTGTTTTTT
TRBV4-3	TRBJ2-7	TRBD2	few	20	CASSQDGGLAGQTSSYEQYF	TGCGCCAGCAGCCAAGACGGCGGACTAGCGGGCCAGACTAGCTCCTACGAGCAGTACTTC
TRBV4-3	TRBJ2-3	-	-	14	CASSQVMRSDTQYF	TGCGCCAGCAGCCAAGTAATGAGATCTGATACGCAGTATTTT
TRBV7-2	TRBJ2-7	TRBD2	few	18	CASSLQTSGRASSYEQYF	TGTGCCAGCAGCTTACAAACTAGCGGGAGGGCCAGCTCCTACGAGCAGTACTTC
TRBV6-5	TRBJ2-7	TRBD2	few	16	CASSYSSSASGIEQYF	TGTGCCAGCAGTTACTCAAGCTCCGCTAGCGGGATTGAGCAGTACTTC
TRBV2	TRBJ1-4	-	-	13	CASMRTTNEKLFF	TGTGCCAGCATGCGGACAACTAATGAAAAACTGTTTTTT
TRBV12-3/TRBV12-4	TRBJ1-5	-	many	13	CASSLREYQPQHF	TGTGCCAGCAGTTTGCGGGAATATCAGCCCCAGCATTTT
TRBV3-1	TRBJ2-7	-	-	16	CASSLRPGLATYEQYF	TGTGCCAGCAGCCTAAGACCGGGACTGGCGACCTACGAGCAGTACTTC
TRBV10-3	TRBJ2-1	-	-	14	CAISNARGLNEQFF	TGTGCCATCAGTAACGCGCGCGGGCTTAATGAGCAGTTCTTC
TRBV4-1	TRBJ2-1	TRBD2	-	17	CASSQDSAGSSYNEQFF	TGCGCCAGCAGCCAAGATTCAGCGGGGAGCTCCTACAATGAGCAGTTCTTC
TRBV9	TRBJ2-3	TRBD1	-	16	CASSARQGSSTDTQYF	TGTGCCAGCAGCGCTAGACAGGGATCGAGCACAGATACGCAGTATTTT
TRBV7-9	TRBJ2-2	-	-	16	CASSRTGEGVAGELFF	TGTGCCAGCAGCCGGACCGGGGAAGGTGTCGCCGGGGAGCTGTTTTTT
TRBV29-1	TRBJ2-7	-	few	14	CSVGEANPSYEQYF	TGCAGCGTTGGAGAGGCGAATCCTTCCTACGAGCAGTACTTC
TRBV20-1	TRBJ2-1	TRBD2	-	16	CSAALKGTSGRNEQFF	TGCAGTGCGGCTTTGAAAGGGACTAGCGGGAGAAATGAGCAGTTCTTC
TRBV7-6	TRBJ2-3	TRBD2	-	15	CASSLTSGRQDTQYF	TGCGCCAGCAGCTTAACTAGCGGGAGACAGGATACGCAGTATTTT
TRBV6-2/TRBV6-3	TRBJ2-7	TRBD1	many	14	CASSEDRTDYEQYF	TGTGCCAGCAGTGAGGACAGGACCGACTACGAGCAGTACTTC
TRBV20-1	TRBJ1-5	-	few	12	CSATSLNQPQHF	TGCAGTGCTACCTCCTTGAATCAGCCCCAGCATTTT
TRBV12-3/TRBV12-4	TRBJ2-3	TRBD1	-	16	CASTLDRARGTDTQYF	TGTGCCAGCACCCTTGACAGGGCGCGGGGCACAGATACGCAGTATTTT
TRBV6-5	TRBJ2-7	TRBD1	many	15	CASRDQTGGYYEQYF	TGTGCCAGCAGGGACCAGACAGGGGGATACTACGAGCAGTACTTC
TRBV24-1	TRBJ2-7	-	-	11	CATSDPNEQYF	TGTGCCACCAGTGATCCTAACGAGCAGTACTTC
TRBV9	TRBJ2-1	TRBD1	few	15	CASSKPGQAYNEQFF	TGTGCCAGCAGCAAACCGGGACAGGCGTACAATGAGCAGTTCTTC
TRBV9	TRBJ2-3	-	many	13	CASSVDYLDTQYF	TGTGCCAGCAGCGTAGACTATCTAGATACGCAGTATTTT
TRBV15	TRBJ2-7	-	-	13	CATSRGGTYEQYF	TGTGCCACCAGTCGTGGCGGAACCTACGAGCAGTACTTC
TRBV4-3	TRBJ1-1	-	-	16	CASSQDFGGVDTEAFF	TGCGCCAGCAGCCAGGATTTCGGGGGGGTTGACACTGAAGCTTTCTTT
TRBV6-1	TRBJ1-6	-	few	15	CATRVQVGHNSPLHF	TGTGCCACCAGGGTCCAGGTCGGTCATAATTCACCCCTCCACTTT
TRBV5-1	TRBJ2-5	-	many	12	CASSRDKETQYF	TGCGCCAGCAGCAGGGACAAAGAGACCCAGTACTTC
TRBV5-1	TRBJ2-1	TRBD1	-	16	CASSALGGGSYNEQFF	TGCGCCAGCAGCGCATTAGGGGGCGGTAGTTACAATGAGCAGTTCTTC
TRBV2	TRBJ2-7	-	-	12	CASNRLVDEQYF	TGTGCCAGCAATAGACTAGTGGACGAGCAGTACTTC
TRBV27	TRBJ2-7	-	-	14	CASSLSLDSYEQHF	TGTGCCAGCAGTTTATCTCTCGATTCCTACGAGCAGCACTTC
TRBV3-1	TRBJ2-5	TRBD1	-	16	CASSQQLAGGTETQYF	TGTGCCAGCAGCCAACAGTTGGCAGGGGGCACGGAGACCCAGTACTTC
TRBV5-1	TRBJ1-1	-	few	15	CASSRYGTSNTEAFF	TGCGCCAGCAGTCGATACGGGACGTCGAACACTGAAGCTTTCTTT
TRBV28	TRBJ2-7	TRBD2	many	13	CASGTSDSYEQYF	TGTGCCAGCGGGACTAGCGACTCCTACGAGCAGTACTTC
TRBV7-8	TRBJ2-1	TRBD2	few	16	CASSFSSGSRYNEQFF	TGTGCCAGCAGCTTCTCTAGCGGGAGCCGATACAATGAGCAGTTCTTC